What follows is one T cell receptor (beta chain) and its context. Its target is unknown. Other DNA sequences within the sample encode an identical CDR3. The record originates from a study of cytomegalovirus exposure and HLA in healthy donors. The CDR3 loop spans 13 amino acids. Germline V gives CDR1 PRHDT, CDR2 FYEKMQ (reference sequence). V was trimmed by 3 bases and J by 0 bases, leaving 5 bases between them. PCR employed 60 Vbeta and 13 Jbeta primers. Generated by immunoSEQ multiplex PCR, the TCRdb table keeps only in-frame clones and is missing some. The table includes roughly 230,000 clones, more than 70% detected once. Points from the study as a whole: Earlier analysis looked at TCR beta V segments, and most were productive about 87% or about 30% of the time. According to a later analysis, most TCR beta chains associated with CMV appeared HLA-restricted. The likely explanation for a cluster of highly shared sequence variants was sequencing artifact.

The sample consisted of PBMCs. The clonotype was recovered from a boy younger than 18 in good health and CMV-seronegative. The chain recombines TRBV13 with TRBJ1-1; D ambiguous. In nucleotides, the CDR3 is TGTGCCAGCAGCTTTAGTATGAACACTGAAGCTTTCTTT. It encodes CASSFSMNTEAFF. Full variable domain (outside the CDR3, taken from reference TRBV13 and TRBJ1-1): AAGVIQSPRHLIKEKRETATLKCYPIPRHDTVYWYQQGPGQDPQFLISFYEKMQSDKGSIPDRFSAQQFSDYHSELNMSSLELGDSALYFCASSFSMNTEAFFGQGTRLTVV.